This TCR beta chain is drawn from a study of blood T cell repertoires in COVID-19. Study information: PBMCs, B-cell-depleted T cells, or T cells were the source of the cDNA or gDNA that made up the material.

Individuals aged about 18 to 89 years were recruited from 24 US areas. Which cohort a participant joined came from the clinical history participants gave. Germline V CDR1 and CDR2: LNHDA, SQIVND (reference sequence). The CDR3 has 15 residues. After removal of 3 bases from V and 0 bases from J, the junction contained 4 bases not matched to a gene. As handled by the study authors: Reference gene primer amplification in the assay estimated nucleated cell counts. The repertoire was sequenced with immunoSEQ multiplex PCR; TCRdb's copy has only in-frame clones and lacks some. The DNA was the basis for D and trimming; V, J and clone size are from that table. Seen here are 200,000 to 250,000 clones, around four fifths observed once, and the top ten hold nearly 5%.

The receptor comes from a woman aged 45-59 years who had been exposed to COVID-19. The chain couples TRBV19 to TRBJ1-1; 7 bases line up with TRBD1. Sequencing was performed on PBMCs or T cells enriched from blood (not recorded which). CDR3 region: CASSIHRGMNTEAFF. DNA for the CDR3: TGTGCCAGTAGTATCCACAGGGGTATGAACACTGAAGCTTTCTTT.